The clone carrying this T cell receptor beta chain was observed a few times. Its antigen is not known. With 60 Vbeta and 13 Jbeta primers, the PCR was carried out. Original processing methods: The count from a later analysis was 65 million to 90 million unique TCR beta chains, 9 million to 12 million of them shared. Assay: immunoSEQ multiplex PCR; the TCRdb copy retains only in-frame clones and omits some. That table gives V, J and clone size, and the DNA gave D and trimming. The table includes 95,000 to 150,000 clones, roughly 80% detected once. Losses at the gene ends were 4 bases for V and 2 bases for J; bases not matched to a gene: 9. There are 16 residues in the CDR3. Germline CDR1 SGHKS, CDR2 YYEKEE (reference sequence). The data were obtained in a study of cytomegalovirus exposure and HLA in healthy donors. Study-level points and caveats: A later analysis showed HLA-associated TCR beta chains outstripping equally common others in clonal expansion. Excluded were some V segments that proved indistinguishable, including TRBV6-2 and TRBV6-3.

The V call is TRBV5-5, the J call TRBJ2-7, with 10 bases lining up with TRBD1. This TCR came from a young man in good health and CMV-seronegative. The sample consisted of PBMCs. DNA of the CDR3: TGTGCCAGCAGCCTGAGTCTAGGACAGGGGGCCTACGAGCAGTACTTC. This encodes CASSLSLGQGAYEQYF.